This T cell receptor (beta chain) stems from a study of metastatic and nonmetastatic thyroid tumors. Looking at the study overall: A comparison of repertoires was made across blood and tumor or nodule tissue from malignant and benign thyroid patients. Findings of the study overall: The reported finding was significantly higher TCR beta diversity in malignant thyroid tumors relative to benign nodules, in blood and tumor.

No patient received treatment before thyroid surgery. CDR3 length: 21 amino acids. The V end was cut by 0 bases, the J end by 1 base, with 27 bases between. Germline V gives CDR1 LGHNT, CDR2 FRNRAP. In the original analysis: Construction of a distant-metastasis classifier for papillary thyroid cancer relied on CDR3 differences across clinicopathological groups. TCRdb ran MiXCR on the PCR reads. The V and J calls, along with clone size, are taken from TCRdb and not from the paper's own processing. This table has tens of thousands of clones, 15% to 20% appearing once. In its sample, this clone was seen many times. Antigen unknown.

The TCR sequence derives from a female donor with papillary thyroid cancer or a benign thyroid nodule (not recorded which). Some clones in this sample may be carry-over from other donors' samples. The V call is TRBV12-5, the J call TRBJ1-2; no reliable D call. The sequencing input was blood. Here the CDR3 reads CASGLVSTVVQGGMINYGYTF. The CDR3 nucleotides are TGTGCTAGTGGTTTGGTTTCAACAGTGGTGCAAGGCGGGATGATTAACTATGGCTACACCTTC. Full variable domain (rest looked up from reference TRBV12-5 and TRBJ1-2): DARVTQTPRHKVTEMGQEVTMRCQPILGHNTVFWYRQTMMQGLELLAYFRNRAPLDDSGMPKDRFSAEMPDATLATLKIQPSEPRDSAVYFCASGLVSTVVQGGMINYGYTFGSGTRLTVV.